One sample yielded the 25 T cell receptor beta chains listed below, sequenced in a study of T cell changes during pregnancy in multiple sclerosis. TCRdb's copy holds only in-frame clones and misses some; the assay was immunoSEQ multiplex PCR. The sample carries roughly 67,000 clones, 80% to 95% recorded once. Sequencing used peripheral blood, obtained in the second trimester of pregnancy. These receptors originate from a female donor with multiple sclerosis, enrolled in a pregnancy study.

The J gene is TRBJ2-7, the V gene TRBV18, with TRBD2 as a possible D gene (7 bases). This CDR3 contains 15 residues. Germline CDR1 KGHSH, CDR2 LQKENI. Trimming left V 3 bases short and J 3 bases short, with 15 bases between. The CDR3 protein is CASSPGLGGDYEQYF. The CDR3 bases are TGTGCCAGCTCACCCGGACTAGGGGGGGACTACGAGCAGTACTTC. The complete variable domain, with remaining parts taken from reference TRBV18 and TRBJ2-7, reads NAGVMQNPRHLVRRRGQEARLRCSPMKGHSHVYWYRQLPEEGLKFMVYLQKENIIDESGMPKERFSAEFPKEGPSILRIQQVVRGDSAAYFCASSPGLGGDYEQYFGPGTRLTVT.

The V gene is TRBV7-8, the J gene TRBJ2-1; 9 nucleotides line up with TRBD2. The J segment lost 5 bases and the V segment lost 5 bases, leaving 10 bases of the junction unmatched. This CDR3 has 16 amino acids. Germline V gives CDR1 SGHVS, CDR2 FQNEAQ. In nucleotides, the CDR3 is TGTGCCAGCAGCATTAATATAGCGGGAGTTAACAATGAGCAGTTCTTC. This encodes CASSINIAGVNNEQFF.

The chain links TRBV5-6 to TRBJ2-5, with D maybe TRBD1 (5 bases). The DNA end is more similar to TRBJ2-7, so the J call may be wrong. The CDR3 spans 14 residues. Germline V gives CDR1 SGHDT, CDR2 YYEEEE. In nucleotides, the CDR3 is TGTGCCAGCAGCTTAGGGGTAAGCTCCTACGAGCAGTACTTC. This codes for CASSLGVSSYEQYF.

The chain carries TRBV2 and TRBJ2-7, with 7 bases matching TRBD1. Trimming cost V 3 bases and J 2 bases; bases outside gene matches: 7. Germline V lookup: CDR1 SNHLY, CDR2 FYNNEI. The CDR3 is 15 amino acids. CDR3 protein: CASSEGRGTPYEQYF. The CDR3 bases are TGTGCCAGCAGTGAGGGCAGGGGGACCCCCTACGAGCAGTACTTC.

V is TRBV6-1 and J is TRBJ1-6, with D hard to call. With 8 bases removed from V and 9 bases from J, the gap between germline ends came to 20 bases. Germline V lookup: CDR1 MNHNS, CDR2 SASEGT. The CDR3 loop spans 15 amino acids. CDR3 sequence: CASHGGGVTSSPLHF. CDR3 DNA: TGTGCCAGCCACGGCGGCGGGGTCACGAGTTCACCCCTCCACTTT.

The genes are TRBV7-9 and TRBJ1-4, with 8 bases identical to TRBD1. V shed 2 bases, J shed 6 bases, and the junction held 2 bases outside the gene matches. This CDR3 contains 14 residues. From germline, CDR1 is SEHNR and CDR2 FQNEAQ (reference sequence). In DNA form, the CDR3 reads TGTGCCAGCAGCTTACCAGGGGGCCATGAAAAACTGTTTTTT. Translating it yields CASSLPGGHEKLFF.

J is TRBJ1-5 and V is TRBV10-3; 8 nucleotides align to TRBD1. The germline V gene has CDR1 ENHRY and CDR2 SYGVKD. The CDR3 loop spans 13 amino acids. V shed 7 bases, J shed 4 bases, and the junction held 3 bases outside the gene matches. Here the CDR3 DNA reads TGTGCCATCAAACAGGGGGTAAATCAGCCCCAGCATTTT. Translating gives CAIKQGVNQPQHF.

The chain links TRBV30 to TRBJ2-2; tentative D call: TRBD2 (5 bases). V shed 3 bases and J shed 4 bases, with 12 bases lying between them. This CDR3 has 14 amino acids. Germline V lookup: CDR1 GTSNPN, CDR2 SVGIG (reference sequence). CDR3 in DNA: TGTGCCTGGAGCGACGGGGTTAGCACCGGGGAGCTGTTTTTT. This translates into CAWSDGVSTGELFF.

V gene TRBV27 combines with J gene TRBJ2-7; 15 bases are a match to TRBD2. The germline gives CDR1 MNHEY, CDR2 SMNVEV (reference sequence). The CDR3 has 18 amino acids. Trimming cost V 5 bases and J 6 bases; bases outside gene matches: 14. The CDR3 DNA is TGTGCCAGCAGTCAGGGACTAGCGGGAGGTCCCCTCCTCTTCGAGCAGTACTTC. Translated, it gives CASSQGLAGGPLLFEQYF.

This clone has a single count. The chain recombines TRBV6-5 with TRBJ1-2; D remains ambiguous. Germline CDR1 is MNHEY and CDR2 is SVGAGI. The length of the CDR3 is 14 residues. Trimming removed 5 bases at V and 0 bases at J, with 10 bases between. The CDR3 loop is CASSQTGSNYGYTF. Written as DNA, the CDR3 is TGTGCCAGCAGTCAGACGGGGTCTAACTATGGCTACACCTTC.

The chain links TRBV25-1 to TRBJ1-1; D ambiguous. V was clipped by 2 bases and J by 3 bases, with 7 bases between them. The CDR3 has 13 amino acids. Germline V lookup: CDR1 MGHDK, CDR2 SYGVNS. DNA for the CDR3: TGTGCCAGCAGTGAAAACAGCTACACTGAAGCTTTCTTT. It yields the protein CASSENSYTEAFF.

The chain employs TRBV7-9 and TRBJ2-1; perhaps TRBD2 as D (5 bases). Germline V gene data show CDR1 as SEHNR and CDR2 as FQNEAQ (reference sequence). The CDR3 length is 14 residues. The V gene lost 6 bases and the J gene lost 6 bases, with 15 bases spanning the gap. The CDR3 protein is CASRLTGIRNEQFF. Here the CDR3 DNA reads TGTGCCAGCAGATTGACCGGGATCCGCAATGAGCAGTTCTTC.

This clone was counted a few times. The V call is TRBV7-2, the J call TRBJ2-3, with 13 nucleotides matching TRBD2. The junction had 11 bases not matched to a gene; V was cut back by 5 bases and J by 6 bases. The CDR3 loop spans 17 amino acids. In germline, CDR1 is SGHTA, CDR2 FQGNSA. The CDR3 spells CASSLLKLAGGGDTQYF. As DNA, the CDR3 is TGTGCCAGCAGCCTATTGAAACTAGCGGGAGGGGGGGATACGCAGTATTTT.

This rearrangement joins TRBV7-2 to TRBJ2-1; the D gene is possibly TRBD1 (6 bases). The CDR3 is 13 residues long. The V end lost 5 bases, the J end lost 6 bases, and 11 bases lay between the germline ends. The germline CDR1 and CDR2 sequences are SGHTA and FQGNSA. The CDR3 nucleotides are TGTGCCAGCAGCGTAGGACAGTCCAATGAGCAGTTCTTC. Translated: CASSVGQSNEQFF.

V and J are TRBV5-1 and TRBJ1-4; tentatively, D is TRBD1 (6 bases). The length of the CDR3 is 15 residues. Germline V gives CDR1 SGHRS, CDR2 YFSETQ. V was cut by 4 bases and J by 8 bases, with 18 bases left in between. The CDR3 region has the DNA TGCGCCAGCAGCGACCCCCAGGGGTCCAACGAAAAACTGTTTTTT. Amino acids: CASSDPQGSNEKLFF.

As DNA, the CDR3 is TGTGCCAGCAGCTCGGCCCCAGGGGTAGGAAACACCATATATTTT. It translates to CASSSAPGVGNTIYF. The rearrangement links TRBV7-2 to TRBJ1-3; D is perhaps TRBD1 (6 bases). This CDR3 has 15 amino acids. Germline CDR1 and CDR2: SGHTA and FQGNSA. Between the trimmed V and J ends, which lost 4 bases and 4 bases, there was a span of 14 bases.

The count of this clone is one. CDR3 in amino acids: CATSRSSGGLALYEQFF. In DNA, the CDR3 is TGTGCCACCTCACGGAGTAGCGGGGGCCTCGCGCTCTATGAGCAGTTCTTC. The rearrangement uses TRBV6-4 and TRBJ2-1; 9 nucleotides line up with TRBD2. Per the germline V gene, CDR1 is MRHNA and CDR2 is SNTAGT. The CDR3 runs 17 residues. J lost 8 bases, V lost 10 bases, and 21 bases had no gene match.

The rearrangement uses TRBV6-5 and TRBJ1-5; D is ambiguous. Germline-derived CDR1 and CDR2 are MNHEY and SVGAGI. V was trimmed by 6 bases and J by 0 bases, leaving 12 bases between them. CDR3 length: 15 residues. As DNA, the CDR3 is TGTGCCAGCAGAAGTACGGGGTATAGCAATCAGCCCCAGCATTTT. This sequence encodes CASRSTGYSNQPQHF.

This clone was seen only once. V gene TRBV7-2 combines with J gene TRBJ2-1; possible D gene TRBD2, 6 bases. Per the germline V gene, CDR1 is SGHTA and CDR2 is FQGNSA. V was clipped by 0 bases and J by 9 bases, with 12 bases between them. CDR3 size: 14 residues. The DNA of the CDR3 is TGTGCCAGCAGCTTAGCGACTAGGTCAGGTGAGCAGTTCTTC. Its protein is CASSLATRSGEQFF.

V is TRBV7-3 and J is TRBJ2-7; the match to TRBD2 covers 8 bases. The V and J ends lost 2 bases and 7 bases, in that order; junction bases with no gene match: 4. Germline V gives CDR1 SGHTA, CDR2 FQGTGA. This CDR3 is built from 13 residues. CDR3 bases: TGTGCCAGCAGCTTAGAGCCTAGCGGGGAGCAGTACTTC. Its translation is CASSLEPSGEQYF.

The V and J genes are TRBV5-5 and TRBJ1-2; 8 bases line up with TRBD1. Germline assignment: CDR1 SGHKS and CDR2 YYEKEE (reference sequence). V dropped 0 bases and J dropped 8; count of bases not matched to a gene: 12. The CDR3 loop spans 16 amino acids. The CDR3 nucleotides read TGTGCCAGCAGCTTGGATAGGCCAGGACAGGGCGGCGGCTACACCTTC. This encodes CASSLDRPGQGGGYTF.

CDR3 sequence: CASRPGYGNTIYF. In DNA, the CDR3 is TGTGCCAGCAGACCAGGGTACGGAAACACCATATATTTT. The V call is TRBV5-6, the J call TRBJ1-3, with a possible D match to TRBD1 (5 bases). Trimming left V 5 bases short and J 4 bases short, with 10 bases between. The CDR3 totals 13 residues. CDR1 SGHDT and CDR2 YYEEEE come from the germline V gene.

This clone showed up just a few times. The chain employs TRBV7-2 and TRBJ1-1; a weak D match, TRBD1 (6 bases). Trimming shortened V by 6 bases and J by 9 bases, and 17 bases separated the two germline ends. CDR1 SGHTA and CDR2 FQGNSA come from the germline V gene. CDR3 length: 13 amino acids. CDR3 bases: TGTGCCAGCAGTATTTCCCGGACAGATCAAGCTTTCTTT. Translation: CASSISRTDQAFF.

CDR3 bases: TGTGCCAGCAGCTTAGACAGGGTGGGGAACACTGAAGCTTTCTTT. Translated, it gives CASSLDRVGNTEAFF. The V call is TRBV11-3, the J call TRBJ1-1; TRBD1 is a possible D gene (5 bases). V lost 0 bases to trimming and J lost 1 base, with 9 bases between them. The germline V gene encodes CDR1 SGHNT and CDR2 YENEEA. The CDR3 sequence is 15 residues long.

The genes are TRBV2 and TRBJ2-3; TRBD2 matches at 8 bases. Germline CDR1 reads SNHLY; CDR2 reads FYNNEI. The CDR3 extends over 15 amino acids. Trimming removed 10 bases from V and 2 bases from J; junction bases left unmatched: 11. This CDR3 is CATSEGAGATDTQYF. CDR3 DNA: TGTGCCACCTCGGAAGGAGCGGGAGCCACAGATACGCAGTATTTT.